This is a list of T cell receptor beta chains from one sample in a study of cytomegalovirus exposure and HLA in healthy donors. Profiling relied on immunoSEQ multiplex PCR, and the TCRdb table lists in-frame clones only, not all of them. The sample shows approximately 150,000 clones, approximately 82% of them seen only once. The sample consisted of PBMCs. The receptors here all came from a middle-aged man in good health and CMV-seronegative. Both conserved end residues are part of each CDR3. Fields, in order: V gene, J gene, CDR3 length, CDR3 protein.

>TRBV6-1|TRBJ1-1|15
CASVLELQGYAEAFF
>TRBV6-6|TRBJ2-7|15
CASSYVGGGRDEQYF
>TRBV29-1|-|15
CSVEDLRRGSYEQYF
>TRBV2|TRBJ1-2|15
CASLAPDRGFGGYTF
>TRBV29-1|TRBJ1-1|13
CSVVAGGLSEAFF
>TRBV11-2|TRBJ1-2|15
CASSPRQVGLYGYTF
>TRBV4-2|-|15
CASSQDALAGAEQYF
>TRBV9|TRBJ1-3|15
CASSGRTAGGNTIYF
>TRBV29-1|TRBJ2-5|13
CSVEGTAAGAQYF
>TRBV5-4|TRBJ2-1|15
CASSSQQGRTNEQFF
>TRBV18|TRBJ1-1|13
CASSPVVNTEAFF
>TRBV6-1|TRBJ2-7|15
CASSEAGGQGYEQYF
>TRBV19|TRBJ2-7|15
CASSIKRESTYEQYF
>TRBV5-8|TRBJ2-7|15
CASSLVGQGPYEQYF
>TRBV7-6|TRBJ2-7|15
CASSLVGGGSGEQYF
>TRBV15|TRBJ1-5|12
CATSREDQPQHF
>TRBV7-6|TRBJ2-1|14
CASSLGSAGVEQFF
>TRBV28|TRBJ1-2|13
CASRDGQAYGYTF
>TRBV7-9|TRBJ2-1|15
CASSHRRDSHNEQFF
>TRBV2|TRBJ2-2|17
CASSIRTGGTNTGELFF
>TRBV29-1|TRBJ2-3|18
CSVEDVAGVKPSTDTQYF
>TRBV4-1|TRBJ1-1|14
CASSHPGQNTEAFF
>TRBV5-1|TRBJ2-5|11
CASSSEGTQYF
>TRBV7-2|TRBJ1-2|16
CASSKAGGISNYGYTF
>TRBV11-2|TRBJ1-2|15
CASRRTTGVAWGYTF
>TRBV4-1|TRBJ2-5|17
CASSQVRVTGLEETQYF
>TRBV28|TRBJ1-2|12
CASEGPGNDYTF
>TRBV2|TRBJ1-5|16
CASSGRGRDSNQPQHF
>TRBV15|TRBJ1-5|15
CATSRDSGVNQPQHF
>TRBV10-3|TRBJ1-2|13
CAIRLGTAYGYTF
>TRBV7-8|TRBJ2-2|19
CASSFGPGGTRSNTGELFF
>TRBV15|TRBJ2-3|19
CATSRDPRSGGAGADTQYF
>TRBV29-1|TRBJ1-1|13
CSVVAGGNTEAFF
>TRBV2|TRBJ1-2|13
CASSPQGSVGYTF
>TRBV11-2|TRBJ2-5|14
CASSRDRVQETQYF
>TRBV12-5|TRBJ2-5|13
CASGSGNGETQYF
>TRBV28|TRBJ1-1|16
CASSQRGTRMNTEAFF
>TRBV21-1|TRBJ1-2|16
CASSKKGVLAAYGYTF
>TRBV29-1|TRBJ1-2|18
CSVDSLIPTWRGSYGYTF
>TRBV19|TRBJ1-5|14
CASFPGQVNQPQHF
>TRBV2|TRBJ1-2|14
CASSRDKATYGYTF
>TRBV7-3|TRBJ1-1|15
CASSLTGRADPLAFF
>TRBV29-1|TRBJ1-2|13
CSVINTGDYGYTF
>TRBV5-1|TRBJ1-4|13
CASMDSPNEKLFF
>TRBV7-2|TRBJ2-7|12
CASSLGVWEQYF
>TRBV7-8|TRBJ2-7|14
CASSLEISSYEQYF
>TRBV5-1|TRBJ1-6|17
CASSDLFGTGRNSPLHF
>TRBV6-5|TRBJ2-7|15
CASSYPGRGINEQYF
>TRBV2|TRBJ1-1|13
CASAGGMNTEAFF
>TRBV5-5|TRBJ1-5|13
CASSSDTSEPQHF
>TRBV28|TRBJ2-7|15
CASSFAGQGAYEQYF
>TRBV9|TRBJ1-2|13
CASSVGTGDGYTF
>TRBV7-2|TRBJ2-7|11
CASSFNYEQYF
>TRBV4-2|TRBJ2-1|17
CASSQDLNSRPYNEQFF